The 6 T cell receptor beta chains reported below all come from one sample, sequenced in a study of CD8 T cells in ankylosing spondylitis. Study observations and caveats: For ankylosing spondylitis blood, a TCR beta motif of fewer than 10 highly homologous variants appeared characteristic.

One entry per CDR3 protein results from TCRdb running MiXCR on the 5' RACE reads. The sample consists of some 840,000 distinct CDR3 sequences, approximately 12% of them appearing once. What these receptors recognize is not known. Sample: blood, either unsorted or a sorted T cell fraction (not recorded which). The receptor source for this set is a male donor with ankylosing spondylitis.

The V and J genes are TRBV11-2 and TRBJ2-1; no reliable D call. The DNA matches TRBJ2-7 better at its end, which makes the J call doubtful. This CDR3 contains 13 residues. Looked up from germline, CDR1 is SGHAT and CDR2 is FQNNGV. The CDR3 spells CASSYRHINEQYF. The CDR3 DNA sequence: TGTGCCAGCAGCTATCGACACATCAATGAGCAGTACTTC.

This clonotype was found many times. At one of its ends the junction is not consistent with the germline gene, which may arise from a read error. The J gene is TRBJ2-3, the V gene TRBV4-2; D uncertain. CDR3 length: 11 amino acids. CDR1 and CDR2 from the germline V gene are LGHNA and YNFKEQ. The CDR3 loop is CASSQRSWLHF. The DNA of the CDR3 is TGTGCCAGCAGCCAACGGTCTTGGCTTCATTTT.

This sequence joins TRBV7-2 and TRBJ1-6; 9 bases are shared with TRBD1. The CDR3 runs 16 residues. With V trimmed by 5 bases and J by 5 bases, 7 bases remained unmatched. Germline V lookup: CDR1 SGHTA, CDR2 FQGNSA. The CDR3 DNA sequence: TGTGCCAGCAGCCCTCCCGGGACAGGGCATAATTCACCCCTCCACTTT. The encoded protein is CASSPPGTGHNSPLHF.

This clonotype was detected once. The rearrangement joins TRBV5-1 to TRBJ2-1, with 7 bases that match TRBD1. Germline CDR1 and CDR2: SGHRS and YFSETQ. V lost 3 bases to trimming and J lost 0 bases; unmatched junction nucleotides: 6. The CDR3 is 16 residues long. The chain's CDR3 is CASSSGTVDSYNEQFF. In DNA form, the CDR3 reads TGCGCCAGCAGCTCAGGGACAGTCGACTCCTACAATGAGCAGTTCTTC.

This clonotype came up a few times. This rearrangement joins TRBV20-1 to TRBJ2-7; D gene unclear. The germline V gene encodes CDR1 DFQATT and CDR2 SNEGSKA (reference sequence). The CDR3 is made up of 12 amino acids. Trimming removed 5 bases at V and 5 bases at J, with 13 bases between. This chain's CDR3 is CSAAALLHEQYF. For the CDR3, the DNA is TGCAGTGCTGCGGCCCTGCTCCACGAGCAGTACTTC.

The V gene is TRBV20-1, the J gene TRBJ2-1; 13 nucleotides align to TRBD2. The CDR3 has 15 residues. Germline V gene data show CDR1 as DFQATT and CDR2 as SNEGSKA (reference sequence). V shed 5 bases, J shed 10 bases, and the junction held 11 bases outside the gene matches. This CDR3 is CSAVSGLAGVKEQFF. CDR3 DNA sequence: TGCAGTGCTGTATCAGGACTAGCGGGAGTGAAGGAGCAGTTCTTC.